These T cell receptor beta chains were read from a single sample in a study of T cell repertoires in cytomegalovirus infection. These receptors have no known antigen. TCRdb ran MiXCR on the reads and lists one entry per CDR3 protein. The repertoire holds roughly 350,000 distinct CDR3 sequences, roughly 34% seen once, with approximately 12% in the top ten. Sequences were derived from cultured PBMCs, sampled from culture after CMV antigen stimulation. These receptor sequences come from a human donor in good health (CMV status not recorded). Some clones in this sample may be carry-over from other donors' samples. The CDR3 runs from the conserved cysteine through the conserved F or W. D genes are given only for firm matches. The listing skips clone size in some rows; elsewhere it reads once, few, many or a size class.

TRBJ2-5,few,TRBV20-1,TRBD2,TGCAGTGCTAGAGTCCCTGCGATAGCGGGGAGCGAGGAGACCCAGTACTTC,CSARVPAIAGSEETQYF
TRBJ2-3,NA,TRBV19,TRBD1,TGTGCCAGTAGTATACGTGGGACAGGGGCAGATACGCAGTATTTT,CASSIRGTGADTQYF
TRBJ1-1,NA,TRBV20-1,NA,TGCAGTGCACCACTCAGGGGAATTGAAGCTTTCTTT,CSAPLRGIEAFF
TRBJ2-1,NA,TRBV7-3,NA,TGTGCCAGCAGCTTTGGGAATAGGGATGAGCAGTTCTTC,CASSFGNRDEQFF
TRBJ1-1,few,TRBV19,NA,TGTGCCAGTAGTATAGGCAGGCAGGGCACTGAAGCTTTCTTT,CASSIGRQGTEAFF
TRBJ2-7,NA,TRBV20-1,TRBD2,TGCAGTGCTATCGGGACTACTTCCTACGAGCAGTACTTC,CSAIGTTSYEQYF
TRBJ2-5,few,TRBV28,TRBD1,TGTGCCAGCAGTTTACAACAGGGGGCTTGGGAGACCCAGTACTTC,CASSLQQGAWETQYF
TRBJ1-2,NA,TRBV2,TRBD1,TGTGCCAGCAGTGAAGCCTTACAGGGGAAGGGATCGGTTGACTATGGCTACACCTTC,CASSEALQGKGSVDYGYTF
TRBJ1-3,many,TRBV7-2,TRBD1,TGTGCCAGCAGCCCTCGGACAGGGACTCGTTACTCTGGAAACACCATATATTTT,CASSPRTGTRYSGNTIYF
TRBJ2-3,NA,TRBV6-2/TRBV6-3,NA,TGTGCCAGCAGTTACAGTCTAACTAGCACAGATACGCAGTATTTT,CASSYSLTSTDTQYF
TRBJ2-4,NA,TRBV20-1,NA,TGCAGTGCTAGAAGGGGCCCGACTGCGACCTCAATAATGGACTTC,CSARRGPTATSIMDF
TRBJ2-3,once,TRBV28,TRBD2,TGTGCCAGCAGTCAGGGACTAGCGGGGGCTAGCACAGATACGCAGTATTTT,CASSQGLAGASTDTQYF
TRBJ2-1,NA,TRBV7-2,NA,TGTGCCAGCAGCTTCCCCCCTCACAATGAGCAGTTCTTC,CASSFPPHNEQFF
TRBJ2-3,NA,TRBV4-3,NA,TGCGCCAGCAGCCAAGATAAGGGCACAGATACGCAGTATTTT,CASSQDKGTDTQYF
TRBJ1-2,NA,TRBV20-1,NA,TGCAGTGTCCCTTCGGGCAGGGGAACCTCTGGCTACACCTTC,CSVPSGRGTSGYTF
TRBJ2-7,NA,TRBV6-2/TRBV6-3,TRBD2,TGTGCCAGCTCCCACCGACTAGCGGGAGCTCCCTACGAGCAGTACTTC,CASSHRLAGAPYEQYF
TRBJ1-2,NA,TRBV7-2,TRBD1,TGTGCCAGCAGTTCCTACAGGGGGCAGGACTATGGCTACACCTTC,CASSSYRGQDYGYTF
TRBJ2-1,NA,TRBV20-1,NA,TGCAGTGCTAGAGATATTGTTAGCTCCTACAATGAGCAGTTCTTC,CSARDIVSSYNEQFF
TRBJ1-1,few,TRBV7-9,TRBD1,TGTGCCAGCAGCGGACAGGGCTGGACTGAAGCTTTCTTT,CASSGQGWTEAFF
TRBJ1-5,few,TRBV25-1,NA,TGTGCCAGCAGTGTCTTGGGGGGGAATCAGCCCCAGCATTTT,CASSVLGGNQPQHF
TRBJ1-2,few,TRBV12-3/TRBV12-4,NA,TGTGCCAGCAGTGCCCGGGACACTTATGGCTACACCTTC,CASSARDTYGYTF
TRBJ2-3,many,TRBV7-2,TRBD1,TGTGCCAGCAGCCCCGGGGACAGAGCCACAGATACGCAGTATTTT,CASSPGDRATDTQYF
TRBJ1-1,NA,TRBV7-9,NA,TGTGCCAGCAGCTTGAGTAGGGTGAAAGGGAACACTGAAGCTTTCTTT,CASSLSRVKGNTEAFF
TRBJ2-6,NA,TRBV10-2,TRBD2,TGCGCCAGCAGTGAGTCGCGGGGGATCGGGTCTGGGGCCAACGTCCTGACTTTC,CASSESRGIGSGANVLTF
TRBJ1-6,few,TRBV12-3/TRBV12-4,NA,TGTGCCAGCAGTTCGACGAGCTCCTATAATTCACCCCTCCACTTT,CASSSTSSYNSPLHF
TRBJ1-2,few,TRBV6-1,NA,TGTGCCAGCAGTTCAGCAGGGGATTATGGCTACACCTTC,CASSSAGDYGYTF
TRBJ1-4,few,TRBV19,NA,TGTGCCAGCAAGGCCCTGGAGAAACTGTTTTTT,CASKALEKLFF
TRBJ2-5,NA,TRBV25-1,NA,TGTGCCAGCAGTGAAGCTTGGGGGGAGACCCAGTACTTC,CASSEAWGETQYF
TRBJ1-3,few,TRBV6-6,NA,TGTGCCAGCAGTTACGCAGCTCACAGCTCTGGAAACACCATATATTTT,CASSYAAHSSGNTIYF
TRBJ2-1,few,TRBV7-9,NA,TGTGCCAGCAGCCCCCCCCCGGCCAGCTCCTACAATGAGCAGTTCTTC,CASSPPPASSYNEQFF
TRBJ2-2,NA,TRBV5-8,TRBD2,TGTGCCAGCAGCTCTAGCGGGAGGGTCACCGGGGAGCTGTTTTTT,CASSSSGRVTGELFF
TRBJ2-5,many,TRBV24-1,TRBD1,TGTGCCACCTCCAGGGGGACAGGGTCTGTGAAGACCCAGTACTTC,CATSRGTGSVKTQYF
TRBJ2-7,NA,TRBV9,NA,TGTGCCAGCAGCGTAGGACCCCTATACGAGCAGTACTTC,CASSVGPLYEQYF
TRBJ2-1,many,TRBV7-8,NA,TGTGCCAGCAGCCGAGCGGGTTACAATGAGCAGTTCTTC,CASSRAGYNEQFF
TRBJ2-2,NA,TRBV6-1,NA,TGTGCCAGCAGTGAAGATGGAGTAGGCGCCGGGGAGCTGTTTTTT,CASSEDGVGAGELFF
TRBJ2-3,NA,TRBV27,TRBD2,TGTGCCAGCAGTCCCCTCCGTCTAGCGGGATTGGCAGATACGCAGTATTTT,CASSPLRLAGLADTQYF
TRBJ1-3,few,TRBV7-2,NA,TGTGCCAGCAGCATAACTTCCGGGACATTTGGAAACACCATATATTTT,CASSITSGTFGNTIYF
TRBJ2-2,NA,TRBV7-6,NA,TGTGCCAGCAGCTTAGAGGTCCCAGGGTCCGCGAACACCGGGGAGCTGTTTTTT,CASSLEVPGSANTGELFF
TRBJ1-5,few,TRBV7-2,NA,TGTGCCAGCAGCTTTCCGTTCGGAGCCCAGCATTTT,CASSFPFGAQHF
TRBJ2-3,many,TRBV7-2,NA,TGTGCCAGCAGCTTAGTGGCGACTAGAACTTCAGATACGCAGTATTTT,CASSLVATRTSDTQYF
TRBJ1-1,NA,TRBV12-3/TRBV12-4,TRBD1,TGTGCCAGCAGGCCGGGACAGGGAATGGACACTGAAGCTTTCTTT,CASRPGQGMDTEAFF
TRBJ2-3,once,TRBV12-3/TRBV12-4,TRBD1,TGTGCCAGCAGCCCAGGGGGCAGAACACACACAGATACGCAGTATTTT,CASSPGGRTHTDTQYF
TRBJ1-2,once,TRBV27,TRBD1,TGTGCCAGCAGAGGGGGCGGGTATGGCTACACCTTC,CASRGGGYGYTF
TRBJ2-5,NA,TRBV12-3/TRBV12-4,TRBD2,TGTGCCATCCGGATTAGCGGGACTGGGAGGAAGACCCAGTACTTC,CAIRISGTGRKTQYF
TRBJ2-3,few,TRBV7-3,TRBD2,TGTGCCACCGCCCGGGGGAGGGGAGATACGCAGTATTTT,CATARGRGDTQYF
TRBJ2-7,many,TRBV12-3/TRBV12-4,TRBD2,TGTGCCAGCAGAGGACTAGCGGGAGTGGGGGAGCAGTACTTC,CASRGLAGVGEQYF
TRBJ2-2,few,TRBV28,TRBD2,TGTGCCAGCAGCGCCCCGGGACTAGCGGGTGCATCGAACACCGGGGAGCTGTTTTTT,CASSAPGLAGASNTGELFF
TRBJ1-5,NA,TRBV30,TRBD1,TGTGCCTGGAGTCCCGGGACAGGGGGCAGGGCCCAGCATTTT,CAWSPGTGGRAQHF
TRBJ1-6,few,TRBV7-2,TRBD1,TGTGCCAGCAGCTTAGGTGGGACAGGGGGTCGGAATTCACCCCTCCACTTT,CASSLGGTGGRNSPLHF
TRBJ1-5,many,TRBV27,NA,TGTGCCAGCAGTCCATCCCAACAGACATATAGCAATCAGCCCCAGCATTTT,CASSPSQQTYSNQPQHF
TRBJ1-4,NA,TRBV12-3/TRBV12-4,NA,TGTGCCAGCAGAATGTATAGGGCAACTAATGAAAAACTGTTTTTT,CASRMYRATNEKLFF
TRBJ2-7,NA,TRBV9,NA,TGTGCCAGCAGCGTAGATCCCAGCGGGGACAACGAGCAGAACTTC,CASSVDPSGDNEQNF
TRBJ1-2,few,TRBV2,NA,TGTGCCAGTAGATTACAGGGTAACTATGGCTACACCTTC,CASRLQGNYGYTF
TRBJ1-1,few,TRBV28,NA,TGTGCCAGCAGACACCGGACAGCCAGGGGTGAAGCTTTCTTT,CASRHRTARGEAFF
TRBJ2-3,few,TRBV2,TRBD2,TGTGCCAGCAGTCGACTAGCGGGAGGGCCTACAGATACGCAGTATTTT,CASSRLAGGPTDTQYF
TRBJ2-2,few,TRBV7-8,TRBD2,TGTGCCATACGACCGGGACTATCAAACACCGGGGAGCTGTTTTTT,CAIRPGLSNTGELFF